Listed below are T cell receptor beta chains from one sample, sequenced in a study of blood T cells in healthy people across ages. Each CDR3 protein gets one entry after TCRdb re-called the 5' RACE reads with MiXCR. This sample carries over a million distinct CDR3 sequences, under 30% of them seen once, and the ten largest clones take approximately 0.7%. Separately, the same data were catalogued under a study of T cells of mothers and their children.

Sequenced material: blood. All receptors come from a girl aged 2-15 years in good health. The CDR3 runs from the conserved cysteine through the conserved F or W. Fields, in order: D gene, V gene, clone size, J gene, CDR3 DNA, CDR3 protein. The D gene is left open where the match is weak. The size entry is marked missing in some rows and otherwise reads once, few, many or a size class.

>.|TRBV29-1|few|TRBJ2-5
TGCAGCGTTGAGGGCGTACAGCGGGCCCAAGAGACCCAGTACTTC
CSVEGVQRAQETQYF
>TRBD2|TRBV11-2|.|TRBJ2-1
TGTGCCAGCAGCGCTCGACTAGCGGGAGGGCAAGATGAGCAGTTCTTC
CASSARLAGGQDEQFF
>.|TRBV19|few|TRBJ1-2
TGTGCCAGTAGTATAAACAAGGGGAGAGATAGCTATGGCTACACCTTC
CASSINKGRDSYGYTF
>.|TRBV9|.|TRBJ2-6
TGTGCCAGCAGCGTAGGAACACCGGACGTGGAAAACTCTGGGGCCAACGTCCTGACTTTC
CASSVGTPDVENSGANVLTF
>TRBD1|TRBV7-6|.|TRBJ2-1
TGTGCCAGCAGCTTGGCCATAGGGACAGGCCCCCCGGAGCAGTTCTTC
CASSLAIGTGPPEQFF
>.|TRBV12-3/TRBV12-4|.|TRBJ1-5
TGTGCCAGCACCCCGGAGGGTAATCAGCCCCAGCATTTT
CASTPEGNQPQHF
>TRBD1|TRBV20-1|few|TRBJ1-1
TGCAGTGCTCCTAGTTACGGACAGGCGAACACTGAAGCTTTCTTT
CSAPSYGQANTEAFF
>TRBD1|TRBV6-2/TRBV6-3|few|TRBJ2-2
TGTGCCGGACAGGGACAGAACACCGGGGAGCTGTTTTTT
CAGQGQNTGELFF
>.|TRBV27|.|TRBJ2-7
TGTGCCAGCAGTGTTGGCGGGGGCCTCTACGAGCAGTACTTC
CASSVGGGLYEQYF
>TRBD2|TRBV20-1|.|TRBJ2-5
TGCAGTGGTAGTCCCAGAAAGGAGCGGGGAACCCAAGAGACCCAGTACTTC
CSGSPRKERGTQETQYF
>.|TRBV29-1|few|TRBJ2-1
TGCAGCGTTGAAGGCTACAGTAACTCCTACAATGAGCAGTTCTTC
CSVEGYSNSYNEQFF
>TRBD1|TRBV29-1|many|TRBJ1-1
TGCAGCGGGGGACAGCCGAACACTGAAGCTTTCTTT
CSGGQPNTEAFF
>.|TRBV7-2|.|TRBJ2-2
TGTGCCAGCACCACAGGAGGGTGGAACACCGGGGAGCTGTTTTTT
CASTTGGWNTGELFF
>.|TRBV15|.|TRBJ2-5
TGTGCCACCAGCAGGGGGACTGCGGAGACCCAGTACTTC
CATSRGTAETQYF
>.|TRBV20-1|few|TRBJ2-2
TGCAGTGCTAGTCTCCCTTGGCGGACCGGGGAGCTGTTTTTT
CSASLPWRTGELFF
>.|TRBV9|.|TRBJ2-7
TGTGCCAGCAGCCCAGAGGACAGTGAGCTTTACGAGCAGTACTTC
CASSPEDSELYEQYF
>.|TRBV20-1|few|TRBJ1-3
TGCAGTGCTAGGGATAACACCATATATTTT
CSARDNTIYF
>.|TRBV5-1|few|TRBJ2-6
TGCGCCAGCAGCTCCGGACCCCCTGGGGCCAACGTCCTGACTTTC
CASSSGPPGANVLTF
>TRBD2|TRBV6-5|.|TRBJ2-3
TGTGCCAGCAGTTTCCAGCGGGGGAAAGATACGCAGTATTTT
CASSFQRGKDTQYF
>.|TRBV20-1|few|TRBJ2-6
TGCAGTGCCCCTGCGTCTGGGGCCAACGTCCTGACTTTC
CSAPASGANVLTF
>.|TRBV7-2|.|TRBJ2-7
TGTGCCAGCAGCCCAGGACCGAACCACTCCTACGAGCAGTACTTC
CASSPGPNHSYEQYF
>.|TRBV7-2|many|TRBJ2-4
TGTGCCAGCAGCCCCCTACTGTCCAAAAACATTCAGTACTTC
CASSPLLSKNIQYF
>.|TRBV29-1|few|TRBJ2-5
TGCAGCGTTGAGTTGAGGCTAGTTTCAGGGACCCAGTACTTC
CSVELRLVSGTQYF
>TRBD1|TRBV29-1|few|TRBJ1-1
TGCAGCGTTGATCGGGACAGGGAACGTAGCACTGAAGCTTTCTTT
CSVDRDRERSTEAFF
>.|TRBV7-6|.|TRBJ2-5
TGTGCCAGCAGCTTAAATCAGCAAGAGACCCAGTACTTC
CASSLNQQETQYF
>TRBD1|TRBV6-5|.|TRBJ1-6
TGTGCCAGCAGTCGACAGGGGGTACGTTCACCCCTCCACTTT
CASSRQGVRSPLHF
>.|TRBV6-5|.|TRBJ1-1
TGTGCCAGCACCAACGAGGGTGAAGCTTTCTTT
CASTNEGEAFF
>.|TRBV29-1|.|TRBJ1-4
TGCAGCGTTGGTCCCGGATCTAATGAAAAACTGTTTTTT
CSVGPGSNEKLFF
>.|TRBV5-4|.|TRBJ2-1
TGTGCCAGCAGCTCAAGGTCCTATGAGCAGTTCTTC
CASSSRSYEQFF
>TRBD2|TRBV7-3|few|TRBJ2-1
TGTGCCAGCAGCTTAATGGCTAGCGGGAGTGAAAATGAGCAGTTCTTC
CASSLMASGSENEQFF
>TRBD2|TRBV7-2|few|TRBJ2-4
TGTGCCAGCAGCTTAAGGCAGCGGGGAGCCAAAAACATTCAGTACTTC
CASSLRQRGAKNIQYF
>.|TRBV2|.|TRBJ1-5
TGTGCCAGCAGTGAAACAAGGACTCTAGGGAGCCAGCCCCAGCATTTT
CASSETRTLGSQPQHF
>.|TRBV6-1|.|TRBJ2-7
TGTGCCAGCAGTCCCAGTGACGGGACACCATCCCACGAGCAGTACTTC
CASSPSDGTPSHEQYF
>.|TRBV21-1|.|TRBJ1-2
TGTGCCAGCAGCAGACAAAGGGAATCGGAGGGCTACACCTTC
CASSRQRESEGYTF
>.|TRBV18|few|TRBJ2-2
TGTGCCAGCTCACCCAGGGATTTGAACACCGGGGAGCTGTTTTTT
CASSPRDLNTGELFF
>.|TRBV5-1|.|TRBJ2-3
TGCGCCAGCAGCTTCCCCGACTCGGACTCTAGCACAGATACGCAGTATTTT
CASSFPDSDSSTDTQYF
>.|TRBV7-8|.|TRBJ1-3
TGTGCCAGCAGCTACAGGTCAAGCGGAAACACCATATATTTT
CASSYRSSGNTIYF
>.|TRBV5-1|few|TRBJ1-1
TGCGCCAGCAGTTTCAAAGAGAACTTGAACACTGAAGCTTTCTTT
CASSFKENLNTEAFF
>TRBD1|TRBV4-1|.|TRBJ2-7
TGCGCCAGCAGCCACCCTGGACAGGGTGCCTACGAGCAGTACTTC
CASSHPGQGAYEQYF
>.|TRBV29-1|few|TRBJ2-3
TGCAGCGTTGTAGGGACGAGGGAGTGGGATCGGTGGGCAGATACGCAGTATTTT
CSVVGTREWDRWADTQYF
>TRBD2|TRBV9|.|TRBJ2-1
TGTGCCAGCAGCGTAGTCAGCGGGAGGGCCGGTGAGCAGTTCTTC
CASSVVSGRAGEQFF
>.|TRBV9|few|TRBJ2-3
TGTGCCAGCAGCTCGCGTAAGCCAGAGGATACGCAGTATTTT
CASSSRKPEDTQYF
>.|TRBV11-2|.|TRBJ1-4
TGTGCCAGCAGACCGGGAGGGAAGAATGAAAAGCTGTTTTTT
CASRPGGKNEKLFF
>.|TRBV29-1|.|TRBJ2-7
TGCAGCGTGACATCTCCCGCAACCTACGAGCAGTACTTC
CSVTSPATYEQYF
>TRBD2|TRBV7-6|few|TRBJ2-1
TGTGCCAGCAGCTTAGTGGCGGGAGAGGTTATTAATGAGCAGTTCTTC
CASSLVAGEVINEQFF
>.|TRBV20-1|.|TRBJ2-1
TGCAGTGCCCCAGTCGGATCCCCTTTCCGTGGAAATGAGCAGTTCTTC
CSAPVGSPFRGNEQFF
>.|TRBV7-9|few|TRBJ2-1
TGTGCCAGCAGCACCCCAGGGTGGGATGAGCAGTTCTTC
CASSTPGWDEQFF
>.|TRBV4-3|.|TRBJ2-7
TGCGCCAGCAGCCCAGCACCTTCATTAACCTACGAGCAGTACTTC
CASSPAPSLTYEQYF
>.|TRBV7-9|few|TRBJ2-5
TGTGCCAGCAGCCAATCCTCCCCGGCGAGTAGGACGGAGACCCAGTACTTC
CASSQSSPASRTETQYF
>.|TRBV6-5|few|TRBJ2-1
TGTGCCAGCACCGAGGCAGGGGAGGAGTACAATGCGCAGTTCTTC
CASTEAGEEYNAQFF